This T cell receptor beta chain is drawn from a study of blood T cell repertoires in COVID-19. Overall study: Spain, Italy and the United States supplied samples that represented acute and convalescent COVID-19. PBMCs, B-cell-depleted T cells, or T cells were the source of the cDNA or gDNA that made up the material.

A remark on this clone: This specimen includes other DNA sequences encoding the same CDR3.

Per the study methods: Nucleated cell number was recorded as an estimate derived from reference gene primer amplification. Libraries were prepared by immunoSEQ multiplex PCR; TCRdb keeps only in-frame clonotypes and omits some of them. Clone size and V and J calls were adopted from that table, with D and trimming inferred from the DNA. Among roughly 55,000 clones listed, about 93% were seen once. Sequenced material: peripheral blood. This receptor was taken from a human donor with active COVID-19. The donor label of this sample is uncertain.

The CDR3 spells CASSPTGGSNYGYTF. In DNA, the CDR3 is TGTGCCAGCAGTCCGACAGGGGGTTCTAACTATGGCTACACCTTC. The chain joins TRBV3-1 (or the pseudogene TRBV3-2) to TRBJ1-2; 9 nucleotides line up with TRBD1. Germline values: CDR1 LGHDT, CDR2 YNNKEL (reference sequence). The CDR3 runs to 15 residues. The trim removed 6 bases at V and 0 bases at J, leaving 5 bases unmatched.